The 10 T cell receptor beta chains below all came from one sample that was sequenced in a study of blood T cell repertoires in COVID-19. TCRdb's table, derived via immunoSEQ multiplex PCR, lists solely in-frame clones and lacks some. The sample lists around 100,000 clones, about 75% occurring once. The sample was peripheral blood. Every receptor here comes from a man aged 80 or over with acute or convalescent COVID-19.

The chain employs TRBV18 and TRBJ1-1; weak D call: TRBD1 (5 bases). The germline gives CDR1 KGHSH, CDR2 LQKENI. This CDR3 spans 13 amino acids. Deletions cut 4 bases from V and 1 base from J, with 7 bases between. The CDR3 loop reads CASSQQGNTEAFF. Written as DNA, the CDR3 is TGTGCCAGCTCACAGCAGGGGAACACTGAAGCTTTCTTT. The full variable domain, in which reference TRBV18 and TRBJ1-1 provide the parts outside the CDR3, is NAGVMQNPRHLVRRRGQEARLRCSPMKGHSHVYWYRQLPEEGLKFMVYLQKENIIDESGMPKERFSAEFPKEGPSILRIQQVVRGDSAAYFCASSQQGNTEAFFGQGTRLTVV.

This chain links TRBV28 with TRBJ1-1; TRBD1 agrees at 7 bases. The germline V gene encodes CDR1 MDHEN and CDR2 SYDVKM. V dropped 4 bases and J dropped 5; count of bases not matched to a gene: 7. This CDR3 comprises 14 residues. In nucleotides, the CDR3 is TGTGCCAGCAGTTCGGGACAGCCAAAGACTGAAGCTTTCTTT. The encoded protein is CASSSGQPKTEAFF.

This chain uses TRBV28 with TRBJ1-1, with D maybe TRBD1 (5 bases). Germline CDR1 and CDR2: MDHEN and SYDVKM. CDR3 size: 13 residues. Trimming left V 7 bases short and J 4 bases short, with 13 bases between. The CDR3 DNA reads as TGTGCCAGCATTCCGGGACTGGGCACTGAAGCTTTCTTT. Its protein is CASIPGLGTEAFF.

The table lists this clone with a few counts. The rearrangement uses TRBV2 and TRBJ1-3; possible D gene TRBD1, 5 bases. CDR3 length equals 15 residues. Trimming cost V 7 bases and J 4 bases, with 17 bases left between them. Germline-derived CDR1 and CDR2 are SNHLY and FYNNEI. CDR3: CASKPQGGGGNTIYF. The CDR3 DNA follows: TGTGCCAGCAAGCCCCAGGGAGGAGGAGGAAACACCATATATTTT. Looking up the rest from reference TRBV2 and TRBJ1-3 gives the full variable domain: EPEVTQTPSHQVTQMGQEVILRCVPISNHLYFYWYRQILGQKVEFLVSFYNNEISEKSEIFDDQFSVERPDGSNFTLKIRSTKLEDSAMYFCASKPQGGGGNTIYFGEGSWLTVV.

This clone was observed once. The V call is TRBV7-7, the J call TRBJ2-1; 8 bases are a match to TRBD1. This CDR3 has 13 amino acids. Germline loops: CDR1 SSHAT, CDR2 FNYEAQ (reference sequence). CDR3 region: CASSIGQGYEQFF. The CDR3 nucleotides are TGTGCTAGTAGCATAGGACAGGGCTATGAGCAGTTCTTC.

The CDR3 DNA reads as TGCGCCAGCGCCGCACACGCAACGGGTTACGAGCAGTACTTC. It codes for CASAAHATGYEQYF. The chain links TRBV10-2 to TRBJ2-7; the D is unclear. V gave up 8 bases and J gave up 4 bases, with 18 bases separating them. Per germline, CDR1 WSHSY and CDR2 SAAADI. CDR3 size: 14 residues.

This clone was seen just once. V usage is TRBV3-1 (or the pseudogene TRBV3-2) and J usage is TRBJ2-5; 9 bases align to TRBD1. The CDR3 is made up of 14 amino acids. The ends lost 3 bases at V and 4 bases at J; junction bases unmatched: 3. Germline loops: CDR1 LGHDT, CDR2 YNNKEL (reference sequence). CDR3 sequence: CASSHTGGGETQYF. In nucleotides, the CDR3 is TGTGCCAGCAGCCACACAGGGGGCGGAGAGACCCAGTACTTC.

The rearrangement joins TRBV4-3 to TRBJ2-1; TRBD2 is a possible D gene (5 bases). The CDR3 loop spans 19 amino acids. Germline V CDR1 and CDR2: LGHNA, YSLEER. Trimming took off 5 bases at V and 1 base at J, with 24 bases between the two ends. The chain's CDR3 is CASSKRTGDPKTSYNEQFF. The DNA of the CDR3 is TGCGCCAGCAGCAAGAGAACCGGGGATCCTAAGACGTCCTACAATGAGCAGTTCTTC.

The gene calls are TRBV4-1 and TRBJ2-2, with D perhaps matching TRBD1 (5 bases). CDR1 and CDR2 (germline): MGHRA, YSYEKL. Trimming removed 6 bases at V and 2 bases at J, with 13 bases between. This CDR3 has 15 residues. The CDR3 reads CASSLRQINTGELFF. The CDR3 coding sequence is TGCGCCAGCAGTTTACGACAGATAAACACCGGGGAGCTGTTTTTT.

The chain combines TRBV15 with TRBJ2-2, with D perhaps matching TRBD2 (6 bases). V lost 0 bases and J 0 bases, leaving 8 bases between the germline ends. CDR3 length: 16 amino acids. Germline V gene data show CDR1 as LNHNV and CDR2 as YYDKDF (reference sequence). The CDR3 is CATSRDRDSNTGELFF. In nucleotides, the CDR3 is TGTGCCACCAGCAGAGATCGGGACTCGAACACCGGGGAGCTGTTTTTT.